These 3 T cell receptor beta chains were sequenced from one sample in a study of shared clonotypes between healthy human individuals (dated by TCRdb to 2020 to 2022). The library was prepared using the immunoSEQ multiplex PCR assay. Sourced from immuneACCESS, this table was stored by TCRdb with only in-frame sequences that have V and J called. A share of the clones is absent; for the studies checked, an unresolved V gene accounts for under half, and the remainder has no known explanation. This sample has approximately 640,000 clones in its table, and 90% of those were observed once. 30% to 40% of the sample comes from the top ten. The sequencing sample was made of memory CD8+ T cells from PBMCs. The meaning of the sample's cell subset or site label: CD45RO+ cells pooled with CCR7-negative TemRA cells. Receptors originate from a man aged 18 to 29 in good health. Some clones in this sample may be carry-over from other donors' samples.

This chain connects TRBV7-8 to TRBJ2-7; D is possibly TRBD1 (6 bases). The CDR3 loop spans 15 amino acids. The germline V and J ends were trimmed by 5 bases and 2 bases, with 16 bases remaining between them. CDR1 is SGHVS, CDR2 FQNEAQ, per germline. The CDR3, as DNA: TGTGCCAGCAGCCCAGGGGCAGGGTTTCCCTACGAGCAGTACTTC. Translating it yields CASSPGAGFPYEQYF.

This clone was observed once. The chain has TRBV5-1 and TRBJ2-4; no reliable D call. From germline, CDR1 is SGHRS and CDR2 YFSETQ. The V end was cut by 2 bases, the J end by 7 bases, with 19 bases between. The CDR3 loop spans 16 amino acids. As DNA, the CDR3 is TGCGCCAGCAGCTTACAACAAGGGTCTATTAGGAACATTCAGTACTTC. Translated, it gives CASSLQQGSIRNIQYF.

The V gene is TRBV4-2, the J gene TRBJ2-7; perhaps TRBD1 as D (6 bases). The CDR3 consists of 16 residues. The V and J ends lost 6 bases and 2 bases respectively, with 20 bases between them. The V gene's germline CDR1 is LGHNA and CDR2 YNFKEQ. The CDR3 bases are TGTGCCAGCAGTCCCGAAAGGGGGAGCGCCCCCTACGAGCAGTACTTC. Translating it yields CASSPERGSAPYEQYF.